The text below deals with one TCR beta chain. What it recognizes is unknown. The source of the sample is a study of shared clonotypes between healthy human individuals. Study as a whole: Plates per donor: three CD4 naive, three CD4 memory, two CD8 naive, one CD8 memory. Overall study results and limits: What rarefaction showed was incomplete sorted-subset sequencing despite large depth.

As defined, naive CD8 cells were CD45RO-negative and positively selected for CCR7, with terminally differentiated effector memory CD45RA+ cells excluded. Trimming cost V 2 bases and J 5 bases, with 6 bases left between them. Germline CDR1 MNHEY, CDR2 SVGAGI. This CDR3 is built from 13 residues. Researchers ran the assay at a deep level. Sequencing used immunoSEQ multiplex PCR; TCRdb keeps in-frame clones, though not all of them. Of about 580,000 clones listed, nearly 98% are singletons. The sequenced material came from naive CD8+ T cells sorted from blood. The chain is built from TRBV6-5 and TRBJ2-2; D is unresolved. The TCR sequence derives from a man aged 25-40 years in good health. The CDR3 loop is CASSYDPTGELFF. CDR3 sequence (DNA): TGTGCCAGCAGTTACGATCCGACCGGGGAGCTGTTTTTT.